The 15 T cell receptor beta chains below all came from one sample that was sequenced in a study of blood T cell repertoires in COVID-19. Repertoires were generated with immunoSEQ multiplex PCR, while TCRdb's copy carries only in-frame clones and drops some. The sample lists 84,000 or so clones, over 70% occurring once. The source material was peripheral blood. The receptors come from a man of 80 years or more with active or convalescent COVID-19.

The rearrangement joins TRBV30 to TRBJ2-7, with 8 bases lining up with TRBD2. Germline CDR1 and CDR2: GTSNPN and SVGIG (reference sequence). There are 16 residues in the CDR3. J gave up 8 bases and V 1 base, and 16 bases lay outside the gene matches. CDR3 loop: CAWSATGLVGRAQQYF. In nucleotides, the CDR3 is TGTGCCTGGAGTGCGACTGGACTAGTCGGGAGGGCCCAGCAGTACTTC.

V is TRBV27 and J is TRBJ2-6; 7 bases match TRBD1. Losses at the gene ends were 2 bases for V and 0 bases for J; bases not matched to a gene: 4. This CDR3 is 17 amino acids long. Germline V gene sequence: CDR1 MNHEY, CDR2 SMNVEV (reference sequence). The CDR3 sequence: CASSLTTGSSGANVLTF. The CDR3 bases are TGTGCCAGCAGTTTAACGACAGGGAGCTCTGGGGCCAACGTCCTGACTTTC.

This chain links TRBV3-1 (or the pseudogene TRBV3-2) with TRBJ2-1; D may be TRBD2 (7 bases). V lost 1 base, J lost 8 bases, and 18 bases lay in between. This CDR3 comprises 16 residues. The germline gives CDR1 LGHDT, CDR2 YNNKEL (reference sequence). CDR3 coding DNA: TGTGCCAGCAGCCAAGTCGTCTGGCGGGGGCAAGATGAGCAGTTCTTC. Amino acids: CASSQVVWRGQDEQFF.

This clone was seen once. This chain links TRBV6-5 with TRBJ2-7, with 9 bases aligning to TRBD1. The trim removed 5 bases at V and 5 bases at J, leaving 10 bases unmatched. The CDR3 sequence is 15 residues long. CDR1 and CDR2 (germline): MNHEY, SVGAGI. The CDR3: CASSSTGGDVNEQYF. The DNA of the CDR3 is TGTGCCAGCAGTAGTACAGGGGGCGATGTCAACGAGCAGTACTTC.

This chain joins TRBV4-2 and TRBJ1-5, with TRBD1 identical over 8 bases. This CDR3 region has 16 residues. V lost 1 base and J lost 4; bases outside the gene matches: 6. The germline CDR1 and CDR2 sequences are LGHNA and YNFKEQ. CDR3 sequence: CASSQVSGQGNQPQHF. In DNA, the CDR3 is TGTGCCAGCAGCCAAGTATCCGGACAGGGTAATCAGCCCCAGCATTTT.

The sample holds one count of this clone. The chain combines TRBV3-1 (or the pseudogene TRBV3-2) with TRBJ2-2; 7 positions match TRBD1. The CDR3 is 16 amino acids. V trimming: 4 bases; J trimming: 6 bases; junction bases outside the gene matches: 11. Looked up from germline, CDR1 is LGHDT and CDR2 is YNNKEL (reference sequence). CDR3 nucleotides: TGTGCCAGCAGCCTGAGACAGGGAGTAAAGGCCGGGGAGCTGTTTTTT. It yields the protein CASSLRQGVKAGELFF.

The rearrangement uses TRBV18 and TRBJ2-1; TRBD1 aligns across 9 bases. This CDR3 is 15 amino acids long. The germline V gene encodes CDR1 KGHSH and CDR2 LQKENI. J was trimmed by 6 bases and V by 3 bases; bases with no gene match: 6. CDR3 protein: CASSPGQGKRNEQFF. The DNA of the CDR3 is TGTGCCAGCTCACCTGGACAGGGGAAGCGCAATGAGCAGTTCTTC.

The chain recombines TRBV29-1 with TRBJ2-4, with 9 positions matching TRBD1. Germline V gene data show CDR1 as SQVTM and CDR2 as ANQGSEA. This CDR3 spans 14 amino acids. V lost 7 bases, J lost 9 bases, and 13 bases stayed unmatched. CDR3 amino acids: CSAAIQQGASIQYF. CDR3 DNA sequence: TGCAGCGCCGCAATTCAACAGGGGGCAAGCATTCAGTACTTC.

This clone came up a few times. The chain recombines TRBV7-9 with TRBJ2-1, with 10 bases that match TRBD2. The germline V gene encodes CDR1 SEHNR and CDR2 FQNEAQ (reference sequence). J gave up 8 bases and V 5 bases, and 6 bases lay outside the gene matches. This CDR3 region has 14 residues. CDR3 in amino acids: CASSLLAGRDEQFF. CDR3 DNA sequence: TGTGCCAGCAGCCTACTAGCGGGGAGGGATGAGCAGTTCTTC.

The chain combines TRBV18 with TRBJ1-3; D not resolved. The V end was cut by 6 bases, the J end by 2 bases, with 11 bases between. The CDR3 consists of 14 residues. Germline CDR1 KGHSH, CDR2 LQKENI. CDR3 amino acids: CASSEVNAGNTIYF. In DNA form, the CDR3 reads TGTGCCAGCTCGGAGGTAAACGCTGGAAACACCATATATTTT.

CDR3 amino acids: CASSQESLLAPGGEQFF. CDR3 coding DNA: TGTGCCAGCAGCCAAGAATCTTTACTAGCCCCAGGGGGGGAGCAGTTCTTC. V and J are TRBV4-2 and TRBJ2-1; possible D gene TRBD1, 7 bases. This CDR3 has 17 amino acids. From germline, CDR1 is LGHNA and CDR2 YNFKEQ. V lost 0 bases and J lost 10, with 22 bases in between.

CDR3 in amino acids: CASSLQRGEQFF. The DNA for the CDR3 is TGTGCCAGCAGCTTGCAGCGGGGTGAGCAGTTCTTC. The chain is built from TRBV7-9 and TRBJ2-1; TRBD2 matches 7 bases. CDR1 is SEHNR and CDR2 is FQNEAQ in the germline V gene (reference sequence). With 3 bases clipped from V and 9 bases from J, the junction kept 2 bases outside the gene matches. The CDR3 length is 12 residues. The full variable domain, rest sourced from reference TRBV7-9 and TRBJ2-1, is DTGVSQNPRHKITKRGQNVTFRCDPISEHNRLYWYRQTLGQGPEFLTYFQNEAQLEKSRLLSDRFSAERPKGSFSTLEIQRTEQGDSAMYLCASSLQRGEQFFGPGTRLTVL.

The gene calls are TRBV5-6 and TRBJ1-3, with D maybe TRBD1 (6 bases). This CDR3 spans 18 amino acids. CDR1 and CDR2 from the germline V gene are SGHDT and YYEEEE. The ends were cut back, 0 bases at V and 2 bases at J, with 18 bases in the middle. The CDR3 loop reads CASSLAWQGTLPGNTIYF. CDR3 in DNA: TGTGCCAGCAGCTTGGCCTGGCAGGGGACCCTCCCTGGAAACACCATATATTTT. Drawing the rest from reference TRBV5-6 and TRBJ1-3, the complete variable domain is DAGVTQSPTHLIKTRGQQVTLRCSPKSGHDTVSWYQQALGQGPQFIFQYYEEEERQRGNFPDRFSGHQFPNYSSELNVNALLLGDSALYLCASSLAWQGTLPGNTIYFGEGSWLTVV.

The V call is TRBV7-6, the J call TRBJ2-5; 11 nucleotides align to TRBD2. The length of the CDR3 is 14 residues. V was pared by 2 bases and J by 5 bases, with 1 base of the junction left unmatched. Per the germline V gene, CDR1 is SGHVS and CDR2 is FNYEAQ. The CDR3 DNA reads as TGTGCCAGCAGCTTACCTAGCGGGGGGGAGACCCAGTACTTC. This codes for CASSLPSGGETQYF.

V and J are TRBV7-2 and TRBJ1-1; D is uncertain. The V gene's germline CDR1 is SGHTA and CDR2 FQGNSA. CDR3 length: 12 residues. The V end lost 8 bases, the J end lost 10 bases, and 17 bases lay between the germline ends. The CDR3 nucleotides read TGTGCCAGCCTTACGACGGCCCGGAGAGCTTTCTTT. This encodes CASLTTARRAFF.